This T cell receptor (beta chain) was identified in a study of T cell changes during pregnancy in multiple sclerosis. TCRdb keeps only in-frame clones here, not all; method: immunoSEQ multiplex PCR. The table has tens of thousands of clones, approximately 91% seen once; the top ten hold 4.5%. Germline V gene lookup returns CDR1 SGDLS and CDR2 YYNGEE. V lost 0 bases and J lost 0, with 7 bases in between. The CDR3 has 16 residues. The TCR originated in a female donor in good health, enrolled as a control in a pregnancy study. This sequence joins TRBV9 and TRBJ1-6; no definite D call. Sequenced material: peripheral blood, taken in the second trimester of pregnancy. The chain's CDR3 is CASSVGSSSYNSPLHF. The CDR3 DNA reads as TGTGCCAGCAGCGTAGGGTCCAGCTCCTATAATTCACCCCTCCACTTT. The full variable domain, in which reference TRBV9 and TRBJ1-6 provide the parts outside the CDR3, is DSGVTQTPKHLITATGQRVTLRCSPRSGDLSVYWYQQSLDQGLQFLIQYYNGEERAKGNILERFSAQQFPDLHSELNLSSLELGDSALYFCASSVGSSSYNSPLHFGNGTRLTVT.